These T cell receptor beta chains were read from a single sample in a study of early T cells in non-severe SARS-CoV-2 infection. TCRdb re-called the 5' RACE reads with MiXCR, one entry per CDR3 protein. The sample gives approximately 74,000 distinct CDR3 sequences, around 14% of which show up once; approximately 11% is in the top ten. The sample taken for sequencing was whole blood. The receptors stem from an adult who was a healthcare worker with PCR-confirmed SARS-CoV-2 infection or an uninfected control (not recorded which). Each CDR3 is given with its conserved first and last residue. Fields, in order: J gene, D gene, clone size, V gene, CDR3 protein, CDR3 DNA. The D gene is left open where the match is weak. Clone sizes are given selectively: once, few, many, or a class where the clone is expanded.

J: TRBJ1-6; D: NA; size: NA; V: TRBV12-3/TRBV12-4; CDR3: CASTSANSYNSPLHF; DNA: TGTGCCAGCACTTCCGCTAATTCCTATAATTCACCCCTCCACTTT
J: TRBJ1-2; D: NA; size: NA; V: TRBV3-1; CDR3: CASSPGSGGGYGYTF; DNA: TGTGCCAGCAGCCCCGGCAGCGGGGGCGGCTATGGCTACACCTTC
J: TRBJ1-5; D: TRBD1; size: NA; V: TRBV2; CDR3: CASSDLGQQNQPQHF; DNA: TGTGCCAGCAGTGACCTGGGACAGCAGAATCAGCCCCAGCATTTT
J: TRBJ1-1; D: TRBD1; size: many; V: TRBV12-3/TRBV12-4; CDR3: CASSPDTGGNTEAFF; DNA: TGTGCCAGCAGTCCAGACACAGGGGGTAACACTGAAGCTTTCTTT
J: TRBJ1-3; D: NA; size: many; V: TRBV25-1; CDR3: CASSEVGGGNTIYF; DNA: TGTGCCAGCAGTGAAGTCGGGGGTGGAAACACCATATATTTT
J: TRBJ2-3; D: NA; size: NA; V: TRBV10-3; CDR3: CAISDAASASTDTQYF; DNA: TGTGCCATCAGTGATGCAGCTAGCGCGTCCACAGATACGCAGTATTTT
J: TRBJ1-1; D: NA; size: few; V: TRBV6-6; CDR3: CASNPRGVGQGTEAFF; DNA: TGTGCCAGCAACCCTCGAGGGGTCGGGCAGGGCACTGAAGCTTTCTTT
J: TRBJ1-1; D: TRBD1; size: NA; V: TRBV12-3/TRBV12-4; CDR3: CASSPDRPPEAFF; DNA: TGTGCCAGCAGCCCGGACAGGCCCCCTGAAGCTTTCTTT
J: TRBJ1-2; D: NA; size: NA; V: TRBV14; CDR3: CASSQDLSYGYTF; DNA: TGTGCCAGCAGCCAAGATCTGAGCTATGGCTACACCTTC
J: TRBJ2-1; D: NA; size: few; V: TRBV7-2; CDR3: CASSLVAQDEQFF; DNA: TGTGCCAGCAGCTTAGTAGCCCAGGATGAGCAGTTCTTC
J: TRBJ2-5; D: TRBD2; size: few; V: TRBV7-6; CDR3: CASRPTSGGQETQYF; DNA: TGTGCCAGCAGACCTACTAGCGGGGGGCAAGAGACCCAGTACTTC
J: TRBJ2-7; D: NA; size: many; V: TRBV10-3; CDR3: CATRGPRYEQYF; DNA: TGTGCCACCAGGGGACCGCGCTACGAGCAGTACTTC
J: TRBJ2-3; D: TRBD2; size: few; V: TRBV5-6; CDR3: CASSLVSASGTDTQYF; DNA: TGTGCCAGCAGCTTGGTTTCGGCTAGCGGTACAGATACGCAGTATTTT
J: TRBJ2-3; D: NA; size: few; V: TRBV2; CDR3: CASSEALPTDTQYF; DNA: TGTGCCAGCAGTGAAGCGCTTCCAACAGATACGCAGTATTTT
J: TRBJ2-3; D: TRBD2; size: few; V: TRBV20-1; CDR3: CSARDTAGGPNTQYF; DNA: TGCAGTGCTAGAGATACAGCGGGGGGCCCGAATACGCAGTATTTT
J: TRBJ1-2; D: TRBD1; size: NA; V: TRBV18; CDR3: CASSPSGGTRYGYTF; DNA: TGTGCCAGCTCACCATCAGGGGGCACCCGCTATGGCTACACCTTC
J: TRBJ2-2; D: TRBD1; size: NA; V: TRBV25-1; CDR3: CASSEVDRVELFF; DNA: TGTGCCAGCAGTGAAGTGGACAGGGTGGAGCTGTTTTTT
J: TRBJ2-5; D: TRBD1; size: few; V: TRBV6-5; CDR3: CASRSGQRETQYF; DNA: TGTGCCAGCAGATCGGGACAGCGAGAGACCCAGTACTTC
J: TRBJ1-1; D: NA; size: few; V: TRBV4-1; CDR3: CASSQEGQLNTEAFF; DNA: TGCGCCAGCAGCCAAGAGGGGCAGTTGAACACTGAAGCTTTCTTT
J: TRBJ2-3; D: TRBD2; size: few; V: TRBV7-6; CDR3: CASSLGPERGITDTQYF; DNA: TGTGCCAGCAGCTTAGGCCCGGAGCGGGGGATAACAGATACGCAGTATTTT
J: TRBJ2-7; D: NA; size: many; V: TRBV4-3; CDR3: CASSQELLKGKYF; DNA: TGCGCCAGCAGCCAAGAGTTGTTGAAGGGGAAATACTTC
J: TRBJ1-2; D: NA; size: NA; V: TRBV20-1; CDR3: CSATPQGAYGYTF; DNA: TGCAGTGCTACGCCCCAGGGAGCTTATGGCTACACCTTC
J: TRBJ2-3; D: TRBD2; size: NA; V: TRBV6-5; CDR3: CASTPSGGIDTQYF; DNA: TGTGCCAGCACCCCTAGCGGGGGGATAGATACGCAGTATTTT
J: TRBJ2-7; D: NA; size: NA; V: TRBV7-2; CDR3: CASSLNTPKQYF; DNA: TGTGCCAGCAGCTTAAATACGCCGAAGCAGTACTTC
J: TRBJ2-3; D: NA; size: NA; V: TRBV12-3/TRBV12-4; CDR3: CASSLNRVDTQYF; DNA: TGTGCCAGCAGTTTAAACCGGGTGGATACGCAGTATTTT
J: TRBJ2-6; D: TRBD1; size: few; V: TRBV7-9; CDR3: CASSFWTGGSFGANVLTF; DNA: TGTGCCAGCAGCTTCTGGACAGGGGGCTCATTTGGGGCCAACGTCCTGACTTTC
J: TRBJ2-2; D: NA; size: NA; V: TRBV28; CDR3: CASSRYGTGELFF; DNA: TGTGCCAGCAGCCGCTATGGGACCGGGGAGCTGTTTTTT
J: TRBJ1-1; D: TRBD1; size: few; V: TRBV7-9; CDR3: CASSLKQGVMTEAFF; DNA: TGTGCCAGCAGCTTAAAACAGGGGGTAATGACTGAAGCTTTCTTT
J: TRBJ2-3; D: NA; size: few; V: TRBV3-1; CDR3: CASSQGQGTQYF; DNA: TGTGCCAGCAGCCAAGGCCAGGGTACGCAGTATTTT
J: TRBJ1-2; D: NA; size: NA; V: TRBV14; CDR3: CASSQELHAYGYTF; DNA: TGTGCCAGCAGCCAAGAATTGCATGCCTATGGCTACACCTTC
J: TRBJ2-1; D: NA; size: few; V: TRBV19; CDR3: CASSIGQGPHNEQFF; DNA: TGTGCCAGTAGTATAGGGCAGGGGCCCCACAATGAGCAGTTCTTC
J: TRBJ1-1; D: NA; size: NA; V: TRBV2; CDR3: CASRTGRREAFF; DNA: TGTGCCAGCAGGACTGGTCGTCGTGAAGCTTTCTTT
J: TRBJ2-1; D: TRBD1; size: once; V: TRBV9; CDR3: CASSGSQGAAYNEQFF; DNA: TGTGCCAGCAGCGGATCACAGGGGGCGGCCTACAATGAGCAGTTCTTC
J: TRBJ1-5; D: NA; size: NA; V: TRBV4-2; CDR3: CASSPRQGNQPQHF; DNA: TGTGCCAGCAGCCCGAGACAGGGCAATCAGCCCCAGCATTTT
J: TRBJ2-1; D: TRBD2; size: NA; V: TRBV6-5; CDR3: CASSRSGGDLLYNEQFF; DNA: TGTGCCAGCAGCCGTAGCGGGGGCGACCTCCTCTACAATGAGCAGTTCTTC
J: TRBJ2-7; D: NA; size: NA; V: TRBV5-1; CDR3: CASSFGLNEQYF; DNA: TGCGCCAGCAGTTTTGGACTAAACGAGCAGTACTTC
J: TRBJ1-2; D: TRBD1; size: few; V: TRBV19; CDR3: CATGDSLYYGYTF; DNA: TGTGCCACGGGGGACAGCCTTTACTATGGCTACACCTTC
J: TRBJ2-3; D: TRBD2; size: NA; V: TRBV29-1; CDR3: CSTRGVGTDTQYF; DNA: TGCAGCACCCGGGGGGTGGGCACAGATACGCAGTATTTT
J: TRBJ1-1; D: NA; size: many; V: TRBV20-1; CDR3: CSASSNTEAFF; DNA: TGCAGTGCTAGCTCAAACACTGAAGCTTTCTTT
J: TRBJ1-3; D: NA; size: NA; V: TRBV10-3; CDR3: CAITRTGSGNTIYF; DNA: TGTGCCATCACCCGGACCGGCTCTGGAAACACCATATATTTT
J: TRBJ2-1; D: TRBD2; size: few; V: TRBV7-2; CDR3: CASSPSGGPYNEQFF; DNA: TGTGCCAGCAGCCCGAGCGGGGGGCCCTACAATGAGCAGTTCTTC
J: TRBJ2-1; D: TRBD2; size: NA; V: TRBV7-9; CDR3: CASSSSGAPYNEQFF; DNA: TGTGCCAGCAGCTCTAGCGGGGCCCCCTACAATGAGCAGTTCTTC